This T cell receptor (beta chain) was sequenced in a study of T cell repertoires in aging, cancer and after chemotherapy (dated by TCRdb to between 2018 and 2020). Regarding the research as a whole: Six donor age groups were covered, ranging from 30 or younger up to 70 or older, and each group contained at least three individuals. Healthy donor control TCR repertoires were recorded over several months to years and showed clear clonal overlap across re-sampling. The full dataset contained several million TCR reads. To look at immunoaging and at how T cells reconstitute after chemotherapy, the study profiled TCR beta repertoires in peripheral blood from both healthy donors and cancer patients. Alongside about 97 healthy donors serving as a reference group, the cohort included some 210 cancer patients, of whom roughly 92 had hematological cancers and some 130 had solid cancers. General conclusions and limits of the study: Compared with age-matched healthy donors, untreated patients with hematological or solid cancers had significantly lower TCR diversity and higher clonality in blood. The authors noted that the repertoire data do not allow conclusions about immunological memory after chemotherapy. In healthy donors, the drop in TCR diversity with age came mainly from a loss of richness, whereas in cancer patients a loss of evenness also played a part. An increase in median generation probability over the chemotherapy interval was observed in both cancer cohorts, suggesting that the repertoire was reconstituted through rebound thymic output.

Rearranged TRB sequences spanning V, D and J segments were amplified by multiplex touch-down PCR using a mixed TRB-A/B primer pool. Two consecutive PCR reactions with Phusion HS II polymerase added Illumina adapters and sample indices to the amplicons. Amplicons were gel-purified with the NucleoSpin Gel and PCR Clean-up kit, then checked with Qubit and an Agilent 2100 Bioanalyzer. Sequencing of libraries was carried out on an Illumina MiSeq in 600-cycle, single-indexed, paired-end runs. Under the source paper's analysis protocol: TRB sequences were processed with MiXCR versions 2.12 and 3.0.5. Each unique CDR3 nucleotide sequence counted as one clone, and only productive sequences with at least two reads were retained. Shannon diversity, evenness, clonality (one minus evenness), and alpha-parameterized diversity profiles from alpha 0 to 5 were included as repertoire metrics. The IGoR algorithm was used to calculate generation probabilities for clones in the paired samples taken before and after chemotherapy. TCRdb trimmed the raw reads at Q25, called clones with MiXCR and kept productive beta chains. Rows merge per CDR3 protein into single entries with the most common DNA and genes. The V and J calls come from TCRdb's annotation, not from the publication. For this sample the table gives roughly 10,000 distinct CDR3 sequences, of which approximately 40% were detected only once. The top ten clonotypes cover approximately 9.9% of the sample.

TCR beta rearrangements were amplified from genomic DNA isolated from peripheral blood, not from sorted cells or RNA. This clonotype has just a few counts. What antigen it recognizes has not been identified. No per-base quality is available; no much larger clone lies one base away. Trimming removed 1 base from V and 0 bases from J, leaving 7 bases between the germline ends. The CDR3 runs 16 residues from the cysteine to the phenylalanine. The read is trimmed to its CDR3 DNA, 48 bases read in frame from base 1. The germline V gene encodes CDR1 LNHNV and CDR2 YYDKDF (reference sequence). Specimen: blood. The source of this sequence is a human donor in good health. The chain was built from TRBV15 and TRBJ2-6, with no confident D gene call. Here the CDR3 is given as CATSRGTDSGANVLTF. The DNA sequence is TGTGCCACCAGCAGAGGGACCGACTCTGGGGCCAACGTCCTGACTTTC. When the CDR3 is completed using the reference TRBV15 and TRBJ2-6 genes on either side, the full variable domain is DAMVIQNPRYQVTQFGKPVTLSCSQTLNHNVMYWYQQKSSQAPKLLFHYYDKDFNNEADTPDNFQSRRPNTSFCFLDIRSPGLGDTAMYLCATSRGTDSGANVLTFGAGSRLTVL.